This is a list of T cell receptor beta chains from one sample in a study of CD8+ T cells in alopecia areata. Profiling relied on immunoSEQ multiplex PCR, and the TCRdb table lists in-frame clones only, not all of them. The table records about 170,000 clones, around 71% of them present only once. Sequencing used CD8+ T cells sorted from blood, obtained at week 0. Receptors originate from a human donor with alopecia areata. Both conserved end residues are part of each CDR3. The D gene is left open where the match is weak. A row's size may be missing; if present it is once, few, many or a size class.

TRBJ1-6 - 14 TRBD1 TRBV5-4 TGTGCCAGCAGACCCGCCCAGGGGGTTTCACCCCTCCACTTT CASRPAQGVSPLHF
TRBJ1-6 few 15 TRBD1 TRBV14 TGTGCCAGCAGCCTTGACGGACAGGGGAATTCACCCCTCCACTTT CASSLDGQGNSPLHF
TRBJ2-3 once 14 - TRBV5-6 TGTGCCAGCAGCTTTGGGCAGGGGACAGATACGCAGTATTTT CASSFGQGTDTQYF
TRBJ1-2 - 10 - TRBV29-1 TGCAGCGTTGGGGACGGTGGCTACACCTTC CSVGDGGYTF
TRBJ2-5 - 14 TRBD1 TRBV7-9 TGTGCCAGCAGCGCCTCAGGGGGACGGGAGACCCAGTACTTC CASSASGGRETQYF
TRBJ1-3 many 14 - TRBV6-5 TGTGCCAGCAGTTTAGGCGGGCCTGGAAACACCATATATTTT CASSLGGPGNTIYF
TRBJ2-3 - 15 - TRBV25-1 TGTGCCAGCGGGGGCGCGGGGGCCTTTGGAGATACGCAGTATTTT CASGGAGAFGDTQYF
TRBJ1-6 - 17 TRBD1 TRBV27 TGTGCCCTACCCGGGACAGGGTTTAATCGCTATAATTCACCCCTCCACTTT CALPGTGFNRYNSPLHF
TRBJ1-2 - 15 - TRBV19 TGTGCCAGTAGTATCTTACAGGGAGCGCAATATGGCTACACCTTC CASSILQGAQYGYTF
TRBJ1-5 - 13 - TRBV21-1 TGTGCCAGCAGCAAACAGGGACATCAGCCCCAGCATTTT CASSKQGHQPQHF
TRBJ2-3 - 17 - TRBV29-1 TGCAGCGTTGCCCCGGCCGCAAACAGGATCGGCACAGATACGCAGTATTTT CSVAPAANRIGTDTQYF
TRBJ2-2 - 15 - TRBV25-1 TGTGCCAGCAGTGAAAGAGGGGGAAGCACCGGGGAGCTGTTTTTT CASSERGGSTGELFF
TRBJ2-3 - 15 - TRBV11-2 TGTGCCAGCAGTTCTCCGGGATCAAGCACAGATACGCAGTATTTT CASSSPGSSTDTQYF
TRBJ2-1 - 16 - TRBV4-1 TGCGCCAGCAGCCAAGATGTACAGCGGGCGGGCAATGAGCAGTTCTTC CASSQDVQRAGNEQFF
TRBJ1-1 few 17 - TRBV7-9 TGTGCCAGCAGCCAACAAACCCCTTCCCCGTCGAACACTGAAGCTTTCTTT CASSQQTPSPSNTEAFF
TRBJ1-5 - 15 TRBD1 TRBV4-1 TGCGCCAGCAGCCAGACAGGGTTTGGCAATCAGCCCCAGCATTTT CASSQTGFGNQPQHF
TRBJ2-5 - 16 TRBD1 TRBV19 TGTGCCAGTAGTATGGGGACAGGCCCCATTCAAGAGACCCAGTACTTC CASSMGTGPIQETQYF
TRBJ2-1 - 16 TRBD2 TRBV13 TGTGCCAGCAGCTTAGGCCTAGCGGGGGTCTACAATGAGCAGTTCTTC CASSLGLAGVYNEQFF
TRBJ2-7 - 13 TRBD1 TRBV28 TGTGCCAGCAGTCCCGGGACAGGGGCCGAGCAGTACTTC CASSPGTGAEQYF
TRBJ2-3 - 15 - TRBV4-2 TGTGCCAGCAGCCAAGAGGGGGGAGGCACAGATACGCAGTATTTT CASSQEGGGTDTQYF
TRBJ2-2 - 13 - TRBV2 TGTGCCAGCAGCCTTCTGAACACCGGGGAGCTGTTTTTT CASSLLNTGELFF
TRBJ1-1 few 15 TRBD1 TRBV6-1 TGTGCCAGCAGTGGCCGACAGGGGCCGAACACTGAAGCTTTCTTT CASSGRQGPNTEAFF
TRBJ2-4 - 18 TRBD2 TRBV5-4 TGTGCCAGCAGCTTGGGACTAGCGGGGGGTACGGCCAAAAACATTCAGTACTTC CASSLGLAGGTAKNIQYF
TRBJ1-1 few 14 - TRBV9 TGTGCCAGCAGCGCAAATGGAGGTTATACTGAAGCTTTCTTT CASSANGGYTEAFF
TRBJ2-5 once 14 - TRBV9 TGTGCCAGCAGCGTAGAAGCGGCACAAGAGACCCAGTACTTC CASSVEAAQETQYF
TRBJ1-1 - 12 - TRBV2 TGTGCCAGCATGCGGGGATCCACTGAAGCTTTCTTT CASMRGSTEAFF
TRBJ1-3 - 15 - TRBV27 TGTGCCAGCAGTGCCTCCTCGACAGTGGGAAACACCATATATTTT CASSASSTVGNTIYF
TRBJ2-7 - 14 TRBD1 TRBV13 TGTGCCAGCAGCTTAGCGGCAGGGGGCTACGAGCAGTACTTC CASSLAAGGYEQYF
TRBJ2-7 few 14 TRBD2 TRBV7-6 TGTGCCAGCAGCCGGACTAGCGGGGGCTACGAGCAGTACTTC CASSRTSGGYEQYF